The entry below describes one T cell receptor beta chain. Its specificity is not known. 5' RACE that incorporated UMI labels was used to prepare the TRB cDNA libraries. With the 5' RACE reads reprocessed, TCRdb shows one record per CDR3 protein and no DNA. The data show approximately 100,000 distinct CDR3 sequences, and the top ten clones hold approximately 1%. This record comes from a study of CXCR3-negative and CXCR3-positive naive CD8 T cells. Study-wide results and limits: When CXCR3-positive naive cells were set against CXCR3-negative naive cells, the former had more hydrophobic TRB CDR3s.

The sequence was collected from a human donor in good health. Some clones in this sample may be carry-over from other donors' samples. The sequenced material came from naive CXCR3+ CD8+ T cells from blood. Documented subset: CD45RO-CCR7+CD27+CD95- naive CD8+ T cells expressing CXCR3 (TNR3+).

The CDR3 sequence: CASSQDLGQGYEQYF. V is TRBV4-1 and J is TRBJ2-7; without DNA, the TCRdb call of TRBD1 cannot be checked. CDR1 and CDR2 from the germline V gene are MGHRA and YSYEKL. This CDR3 comprises 15 residues.